These 32 T cell receptor beta chains were sequenced from one sample in a study of spatial heterogeneity in lung cancer. Time point in this sample: sample taken at primary tumor resection. The study sequenced unsorted whole RNA from tumor, nontumor lung or frozen PBMC. A single record per CDR3 protein comes from TCRdb applying MiXCR to the 5' RACE reads. The sample consists of over 75,000 distinct CDR3 sequences, approximately 21% of them appearing once. The source material was PBMCs, sampled at surgery. The receptors were sampled from a male donor with early-stage non-small cell lung cancer.

There are many counts of this clonotype. This rearrangement joins TRBV6-5 to TRBJ2-3; 9 bases map to TRBD2. The germline gives CDR1 MNHEY, CDR2 SVGAGI. The CDR3 loop spans 15 amino acids. The ends lost 10 bases at V and 8 bases at J; junction bases unmatched: 16. The CDR3 reads CATGDGLARGGTQYF. In nucleotides, the CDR3 is TGTGCCACCGGAGATGGACTAGCGAGAGGCGGTACGCAGTATTTT.

This clonotype was picked up a small number of times. This sequence joins TRBV7-2 and TRBJ2-3; D gene uncertain. Looked up from germline, CDR1 is SGHTA and CDR2 is FQGNSA. The V end lost 5 bases, the J end lost 10 bases, and 13 bases lay between the germline ends. CDR3 length equals 12 residues. In DNA, the CDR3 is TGTGCCAGCAGCCCGCGACCATTGCCGCAGTATTTT. It specifies CASSPRPLPQYF.

The V gene is TRBV28, the J gene TRBJ1-1; D ambiguous. Germline V lookup: CDR1 MDHEN, CDR2 SYDVKM. The germline V and J ends were trimmed by 6 bases and 3 bases, with 17 bases remaining between them. This CDR3 spans 15 amino acids. The CDR3 sequence is CASSLTTTRDTEAFF. CDR3 nucleotide sequence: TGTGCCAGCAGCTTAACTACGACGAGGGACACTGAAGCTTTCTTT.

The chain combines TRBV3-1 with TRBJ2-5; 7 positions match TRBD2. The V segment lost 0 bases and the J segment 5 bases; nucleotides outside the gene matches: 6. The CDR3 covers 15 residues. In germline, CDR1 is LGHDT, CDR2 YNNKEL (reference sequence). In DNA form, the CDR3 reads TGTGCCAGCAGCCAAGATAGTCCGCGGGGGGAGACCCAGTACTTC. Residues: CASSQDSPRGETQYF.

A few counts support this clonotype. The rearrangement links TRBV27 to TRBJ1-2; D possibly corresponds to TRBD1 (6 bases). Germline lookup yields CDR1 MNHEY and CDR2 SMNVEV (reference sequence). V was shortened by 5 bases and J by 1 base, with 17 bases between the two germline ends. This CDR3 is 16 amino acids long. The CDR3 DNA sequence: TGTGCCAGCAGTAGGAGCGGACAGCCGGATAACTATGGCTACACCTTC. It yields the protein CASSRSGQPDNYGYTF.

The chain is built from TRBV12-3 or TRBV12-4 and TRBJ2-7, with D possibly matching TRBD2 (6 bases). Trimming shortened V by 8 bases and J by 4 bases, and 27 bases separated the two germline ends. CDR3 length: 17 amino acids. The CDR3 DNA reads TGTGCCAGCCCTTTGGAGGGCAATACCCGGGTCCCTTACGAGCAGTACTTC. Translation: CASPLEGNTRVPYEQYF.

The table lists this clonotype with a few counts. V is TRBV6-2 or TRBV6-3 and J is TRBJ2-7; 7 bases agree with TRBD1. With 2 bases clipped from V and 11 bases from J, the junction kept 3 bases outside the gene matches. There are 11 residues in the CDR3. The germline CDR1 and CDR2 sequences are MNHEY and SVGEGT. The CDR3 here is CASSYPTGKYF. The CDR3 DNA is TGTGCCAGCAGTTACCCGACAGGGAAGTACTTC.

The chain uses TRBV5-1 and TRBJ2-1, with 7 positions matching TRBD1. There are 17 residues in the CDR3. In germline, CDR1 is SGHRS, CDR2 YFSETQ. The ends lost 4 bases at V and 1 base at J; junction bases unmatched: 11. The CDR3 nucleotides read TGCGCCAGCAGCCAAGCTCGACAGGGTGGTTCCTACAATGAGCAGTTCTTC. Protein: CASSQARQGGSYNEQFF.

This clonotype was seen only a few times. This chain uses TRBV12-1 with TRBJ1-1; TRBD1 is the table's D call, not checked against the DNA. TRBV12-1 is recorded as a pseudogene. The CDR3 runs to 13 residues. The DNA for the CDR3 is TGTGCCAGCAGCTTGGACAGGGACACTGAAGCTTTCTTT. Translated, it gives CASSLDRDTEAFF.

The chain couples TRBV20-1 to TRBJ2-1, with 10 bases lining up with TRBD2. The CDR3 has 15 amino acids. Unmatched junction bases numbered 3, after V lost 0 bases and J lost 4 bases. The germline V gene encodes CDR1 DFQATT and CDR2 SNEGSKA (reference sequence). The CDR3: CSARDSAGGYNEQFF. The CDR3 DNA is TGCAGTGCTAGAGATTCAGCGGGAGGGTACAATGAGCAGTTCTTC.

This clonotype has just a few counts. The chain couples TRBV6-5 to TRBJ1-4; D might be TRBD1 (6 bases). Trimming took 6 bases from V and 4 from J, leaving 21 bases between them. In germline, CDR1 is MNHEY, CDR2 SVGAGI. The CDR3 contains 17 residues. The DNA for the CDR3 is TGTGCCAGCAGCCATCTCCCCTCAGGGGCTGGTAATGAAAAACTGTTTTTT. It is translated as CASSHLPSGAGNEKLFF.

Points on this clonotype: The junction differs from germline at one of its ends, possibly a read error. This chain joins TRBV6-2 or TRBV6-3 and TRBJ1-5; no firm D call. The CDR3 runs to 12 residues. CDR1 is MNHEY, CDR2 SVGEGT, per germline. The chain's CDR3 is CASSYEGQPQHF. Here the CDR3 DNA reads TGCGCCAGCAGTTACGAGGGCCAGCCCCAGCATTTT.

This clonotype has only a few counts. The chain links TRBV9 to TRBJ2-3; D is possibly TRBD2 (6 bases). V was shortened by 3 bases and J by 4 bases, with 18 bases between the two germline ends. From germline, CDR1 is SGDLS and CDR2 YYNGEE. This CDR3 comprises 16 residues. DNA for the CDR3: TGTGCCAGCAGCGCCCTGACTAGTGGTTTGGCAGATACGCAGTATTTT. As protein: CASSALTSGLADTQYF.

V usage is TRBV20-1 and J usage is TRBJ1-1; 8 bases match TRBD1. This CDR3 is 13 amino acids long. J gave up 2 bases and V 6 bases, and 5 bases lay outside the gene matches. Germline V gives CDR1 DFQATT, CDR2 SNEGSKA (reference sequence). The CDR3: CSAEQGGNTEAFF. Written as DNA, the CDR3 is TGCAGTGCAGAACAGGGGGGAAACACTGAAGCTTTCTTT.

The chain joins TRBV7-9 to TRBJ1-5, with 8 bases aligning to TRBD1. Germline CDR1 reads SEHNR; CDR2 reads FQNEAQ (reference sequence). This CDR3 is 13 amino acids long. The V segment lost 5 bases and the J segment 6 bases; nucleotides outside the gene matches: 3. As DNA, the CDR3 is TGTGCCAGCAGCCAAGGACAGGGTCAGCCCCAGCATTTT. Residues: CASSQGQGQPQHF.

This clonotype has a handful of counts. The chain couples TRBV25-1 to TRBJ2-1; 10 positions agree with TRBD2. The germline gives CDR1 MGHDK, CDR2 SYGVNS. Trimming removed 4 bases from V and 6 bases from J; junction bases left unmatched: 6. There are 15 residues in the CDR3. The DNA for the CDR3 is TGTGCCAGCAGTGTCACTAGCGGGGATGTCAATGAGCAGTTCTTC. The encoded protein is CASSVTSGDVNEQFF.

By frequency in the sample, this clonotype is medium-sized. This chain connects TRBV7-9 to TRBJ2-1, with TRBD2 as a possible D gene (5 bases). This CDR3 is built from 14 residues. Trimming took 5 bases from V and 7 from J, leaving 15 bases between them. The V gene's germline CDR1 is SEHNR and CDR2 FQNEAQ (reference sequence). The CDR3 DNA follows: TGTGCCAGCAGCCCTGAGACTATTAAGAATGAGCAGTTCTTC. This translates into CASSPETIKNEQFF.

This clonotype was seen many times. This chain links TRBV7-2 with TRBJ2-5; D possibly corresponds to TRBD2 (6 bases). Germline V lookup: CDR1 SGHTA, CDR2 FQGNSA. V was pared by 1 base and J by 1 base, with 13 bases between. This CDR3 has 16 amino acids. CDR3 nucleotide sequence: TGTGCCAGCAGCTTAGAGTCAGGAGGGGCCCAAGAGACCCAGTACTTC. This encodes CASSLESGGAQETQYF.

This clonotype was detected only a few times. The chain joins TRBV7-9 to TRBJ2-1, with D uncertain. The CDR3 is 12 residues long. Trimming took 5 bases from V and 10 from J, leaving 12 bases between them. Germline-derived CDR1 and CDR2 are SEHNR and FQNEAQ (reference sequence). The CDR3 sequence: CASSPDIREQFF. Here the CDR3 DNA reads TGTGCCAGCAGCCCCGATATCAGGGAGCAGTTCTTC. Complete variable domain (other parts from reference TRBV7-9 and TRBJ2-1): DTGVSQNPRHKITKRGQNVTFRCDPISEHNRLYWYRQTLGQGPEFLTYFQNEAQLEKSRLLSDRFSAERPKGSFSTLEIQRTEQGDSAMYLCASSPDIREQFFGPGTRLTVL.

This chain connects TRBV6-6 to TRBJ2-7; D is uncertain. Trimming took off 7 bases at V and 4 bases at J, with 8 bases between the two ends. The CDR3 extends over 11 amino acids. The V gene's germline CDR1 is MNHNY and CDR2 SVGAGI (reference sequence). The CDR3 protein is CASTSEYEQYF. The DNA of the CDR3 is TGTGCCAGCACCTCCGAGTACGAGCAGTACTTC.

For the CDR3, the DNA is TGTGCCAGCAGCCCACCTAGCGGGCTGTACGAGCAGTACTTC. Its translation: CASSPPSGLYEQYF. J is TRBJ2-7 and V is TRBV28; the match to TRBD2 covers 8 bases. The CDR3 length is 14 residues. V lost 6 bases and J lost 4; bases outside the gene matches: 8. The germline gives CDR1 MDHEN, CDR2 SYDVKM. Drawing the rest from reference TRBV28 and TRBJ2-7, the complete variable domain is DVKVTQSSRYLVKRTGEKVFLECVQDMDHENMFWYRQDPGLGLRLIYFSYDVKMKEKGDIPEGYSVSREKKERFSLILESASTNQTSMYLCASSPPSGLYEQYFGPGTRLTVT.

This clonotype was observed many times. The chain combines TRBV3-1 with TRBJ1-5, with 7 bases that match TRBD1. This CDR3 has 17 amino acids. After removal of 4 bases from V and 2 bases from J, the junction contained 11 bases not matched to a gene. The germline V gene encodes CDR1 LGHDT and CDR2 YNNKEL (reference sequence). The CDR3 here is CASSPGTAPRGNQPQHF. The CDR3 DNA reads as TGTGCCAGCAGCCCCGGGACAGCACCTCGGGGCAATCAGCCCCAGCATTTT.

In its sample, this clonotype was seen a few times. The chain carries TRBV6-6 and TRBJ2-7; 8 bases agree with TRBD2. The CDR3 is 12 amino acids. The V gene end was trimmed by 4 bases and the J gene end by 10 bases; junction bases not matched to a gene: 6. Germline assignment: CDR1 MNHNY and CDR2 SVGAGI (reference sequence). The CDR3 spells CASSSLAGPQYF. The CDR3 DNA is TGTGCCAGCAGTTCATTAGCGGGGCCACAGTACTTC.

This clonotype was detected a few times. This CDR3 is CASSTSDRGLKETQYF. The CDR3 coding sequence is TGTGCCAGCAGTACATCCGACAGGGGGCTTAAGGAGACCCAGTACTTC. The genes are TRBV28 and TRBJ2-5; 10 positions match TRBD1. The CDR3 is 16 residues long. CDR1 and CDR2 (germline): MDHEN, SYDVKM. V was pared by 5 bases and J by 5 bases, with 11 bases of the junction left unmatched.

The genes are TRBV20-1 and TRBJ1-1; unclear D gene. This CDR3 has 13 amino acids. Germline CDR1 DFQATT, CDR2 SNEGSKA (reference sequence). V shed 3 bases and J shed 5 bases, with 13 bases lying between them. The CDR3 here is CSASEPLETEAFF. CDR3 sequence (DNA): TGCAGTGCTAGTGAGCCTTTAGAGACTGAAGCTTTCTTT.

The chain recombines TRBV6-5 with TRBJ2-3; the match to TRBD2 covers 12 bases. Germline CDR1 is MNHEY and CDR2 is SVGAGI. J lost 5 bases, V lost 2 bases, and 5 bases had no gene match. The CDR3 totals 16 residues. This chain's CDR3 is CASSYTLAGGRDTQYF. In DNA form, the CDR3 reads TGTGCCAGCAGTTACACCCTAGCGGGGGGGCGAGATACGCAGTATTTT.

Many counts were recorded for this clonotype. V usage is TRBV7-2 and J usage is TRBJ2-7; 11 nucleotides align to TRBD2. The CDR3 is made up of 14 amino acids. The germline V gene encodes CDR1 SGHTA and CDR2 FQGNSA. The V segment lost 2 bases and the J segment 3 bases; nucleotides outside the gene matches: 0. DNA for the CDR3: TGTGCCAGCAGCTTAACTAGCGGGAGCTACGAGCAGTACTTC. Protein: CASSLTSGSYEQYF. The full variable domain, its missing parts supplied by reference TRBV7-2 and TRBJ2-7, is GAGVSQSPSNKVTEKGKDVELRCDPISGHTALYWYRQSLGQGLEFLIYFQGNSAPDKSGLPSDRFSAERTGGSVSTLTIQRTQQEDSAVYLCASSLTSGSYEQYFGPGTRLTVT.

The chain couples TRBV5-1 to TRBJ2-2; D remains unclear. The CDR3 has 14 residues. The germline V gene encodes CDR1 SGHRS and CDR2 YFSETQ. Deletions cut 4 bases from V and 5 bases from J, with 12 bases between. CDR3 bases: TGCGCCAGCAGCCCCCAAAGGGCAACCGGGGAGCTGTTTTTT. Amino acid sequence: CASSPQRATGELFF. Complete variable domain (other parts from reference TRBV5-1 and TRBJ2-2): KAGVTQTPRYLIKTRGQQVTLSCSPISGHRSVSWYQQTPGQGLQFLFEYFSETQRNKGNFPGRFSGRQFSNSRSEMNVSTLELGDSALYLCASSPQRATGELFFGEGSRLTVL.

The genes are TRBV5-1 and TRBJ2-7; D tentatively reads TRBD1 or TRBD2 (6 bases each). The CDR3 totals 15 residues. Trimming pared 4 bases from V and 2 bases from J, leaving 16 bases between. Germline V gene data show CDR1 as SGHRS and CDR2 as YFSETQ. As DNA, the CDR3 is TGCGCCAGCAGCCCGCAAGGGGGGACCCCCTACGAGCAGTACTTC. Protein sequence: CASSPQGGTPYEQYF.

The rearrangement links TRBV5-1 to TRBJ2-7; TRBD2 aligns across 12 bases. Germline assignment: CDR1 SGHRS and CDR2 YFSETQ. J gave up 6 bases and V 4 bases, and 5 bases lay outside the gene matches. The CDR3 has 14 amino acids. CDR3 amino acids: CASSGLAGNREQYF. Written as DNA, the CDR3 is TGCGCCAGCAGCGGACTAGCGGGAAACCGCGAGCAGTACTTC.

This clonotype has a handful of counts. J is TRBJ2-7 and V is TRBV6-6; 10 bases are shared with TRBD2. J was trimmed by 6 bases and V by 2 bases; bases with no gene match: 10. The CDR3 is 16 residues long. The V gene's germline CDR1 is MNHNY and CDR2 SVGAGI (reference sequence). CDR3 region: CASSYRTSGNLREQYF. The DNA of the CDR3 is TGTGCCAGCAGTTACAGGACTAGCGGTAACCTACGCGAGCAGTACTTC.

V gene TRBV29-1 combines with J gene TRBJ2-1, with 9 nucleotides matching TRBD1. The germline gives CDR1 SQVTM, CDR2 ANQGSEA. The CDR3 is made up of 13 amino acids. J lost 7 bases, V lost 4 bases, and 5 bases had no gene match. The CDR3 sequence is CSVGRDRANEQFF. Here the CDR3 DNA reads TGCAGCGTTGGAAGGGACAGGGCGAATGAGCAGTTCTTC.